This record concerns one T cell receptor (beta chain) sequence. What it recognizes is unknown. Sequence at one end of the junction differs from germline and may be a read error. These data are taken from a study of cytomegalovirus exposure and HLA in healthy donors. At the level of the study: One earlier analysis, a look at 180 million or so T cells, found roughly 110 million unique TCR beta sequences. Whole-study findings and limits: Later analysis identified about 15,000 TCR beta sequences associated with HLA alleles, using a false discovery rate threshold of 0.05. Most observed TCR sequences were rare, whereas some public TCRs were detected in many donors. Some V segments (TRBV6-2 and TRBV6-3 among them) were excluded as indistinguishable.

The CDR3 has 15 residues. The V gene's germline CDR1 is MNHEY and CDR2 SMNVEV (reference sequence). PCR employed 60 Vbeta and 13 Jbeta primers. Clones were read by immunoSEQ multiplex PCR, and TCRdb kept only the in-frame ones, dropping some. The data show some 160,000 clones, approximately 81% seen once. The clonotype comes from a middle-aged woman in good health and CMV-seropositive. The chain combines TRBV27 with TRBJ1-2, with D possibly TRBD1 on 5 matching bases. Specimen: PBMCs. The CDR3 loop reads CASSNGGGGGYDYTF. CDR3 coding DNA: TGTGCCAGCAGTAATGGGGGTGGGGGAGGATATGACTACACCTTC.